Each of the 2 T cell receptor beta chains below was sequenced from the same sample in a study of blood T cell repertoires in COVID-19. The protocol was immunoSEQ multiplex PCR, while the TCRdb copy is restricted to in-frame clones and leaves out a portion. Of roughly 300,000 clones listed, roughly 87% are singletons. The specimen sequenced was PBMCs or T cells enriched from blood (not recorded which). These receptors were taken from a young woman who had recovered from COVID-19.

CDR3 sequence: CASSQDIENYGYTF. CDR3 in DNA: TGCGCCAGCAGCCAAGACATAGAAAACTATGGCTACACCTTC. This chain uses TRBV4-1 with TRBJ1-2; D gene uncertain. The germline V gene has CDR1 MGHRA and CDR2 YSYEKL. V dropped 0 bases and J dropped 2 bases, with 7 bases sitting between them. There are 14 residues in the CDR3.

The chain employs TRBV6-2 or TRBV6-3 and TRBJ2-3; D not certain. There are 14 residues in the CDR3. Germline V gives CDR1 MNHEY, CDR2 SVGEGT. The V end lost 6 bases, the J end lost 4 bases, and 14 bases lay between the germline ends. The CDR3 loop is CASRPWLAADTQYF. CDR3 sequence (DNA): TGTGCCAGCAGACCTTGGCTGGCCGCAGATACGCAGTATTTT.